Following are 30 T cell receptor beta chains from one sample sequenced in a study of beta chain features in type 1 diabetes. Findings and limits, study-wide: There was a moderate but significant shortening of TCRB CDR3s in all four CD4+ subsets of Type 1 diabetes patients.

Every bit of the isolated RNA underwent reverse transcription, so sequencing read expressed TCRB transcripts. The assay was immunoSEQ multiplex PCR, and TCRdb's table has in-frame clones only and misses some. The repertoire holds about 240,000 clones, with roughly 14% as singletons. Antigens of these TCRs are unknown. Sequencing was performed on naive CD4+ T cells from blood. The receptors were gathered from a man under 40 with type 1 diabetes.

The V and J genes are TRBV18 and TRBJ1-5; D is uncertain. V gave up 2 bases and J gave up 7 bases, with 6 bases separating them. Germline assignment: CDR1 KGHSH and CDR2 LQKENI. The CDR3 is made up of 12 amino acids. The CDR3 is CASSPSQQPQHF. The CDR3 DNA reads TGTGCCAGCTCACCATCACAACAGCCCCAGCATTTT.

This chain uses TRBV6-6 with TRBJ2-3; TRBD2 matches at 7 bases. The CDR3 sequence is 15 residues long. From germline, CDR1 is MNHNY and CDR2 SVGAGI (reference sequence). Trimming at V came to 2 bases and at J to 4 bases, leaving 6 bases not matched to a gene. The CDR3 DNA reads TGTGCCAGCAGTTACCCAGCGGGGAGGCCAGATACGCAGTATTTT. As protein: CASSYPAGRPDTQYF.

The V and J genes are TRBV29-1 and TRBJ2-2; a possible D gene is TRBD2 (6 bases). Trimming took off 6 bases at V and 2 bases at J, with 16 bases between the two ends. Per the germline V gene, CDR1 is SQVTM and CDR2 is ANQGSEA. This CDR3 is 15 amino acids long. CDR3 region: CSVRPGSRNTGELFF. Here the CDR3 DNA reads TGCAGCGTCCGCCCCGGGAGTCGAAACACCGGGGAGCTGTTTTTT.

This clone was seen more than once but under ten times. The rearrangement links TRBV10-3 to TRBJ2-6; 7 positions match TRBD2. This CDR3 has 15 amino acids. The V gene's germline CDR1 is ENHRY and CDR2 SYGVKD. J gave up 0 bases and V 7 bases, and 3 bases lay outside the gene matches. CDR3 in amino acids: CAITPGGSGANVLTF. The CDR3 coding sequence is TGTGCCATCACCCCGGGGGGCTCTGGGGCCAACGTCCTGACTTTC.

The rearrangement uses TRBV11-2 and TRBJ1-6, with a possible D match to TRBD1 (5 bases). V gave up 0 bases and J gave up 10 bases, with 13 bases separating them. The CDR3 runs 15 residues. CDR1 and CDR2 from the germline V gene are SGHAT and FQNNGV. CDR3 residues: CASSLEGRVHSPLHF. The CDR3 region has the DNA TGTGCCAGCAGCTTAGAAGGCAGGGTGCACTCACCCCTCCACTTT. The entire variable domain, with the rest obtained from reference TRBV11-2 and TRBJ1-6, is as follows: EAGVAQSPRYKIIEKRQSVAFWCNPISGHATLYWYQQILGQGPKLLIQFQNNGVVDDSQLPKDRFSAERLKGVDSTLKIQPAKLEDSAVYLCASSLEGRVHSPLHFGNGTRLTVT.

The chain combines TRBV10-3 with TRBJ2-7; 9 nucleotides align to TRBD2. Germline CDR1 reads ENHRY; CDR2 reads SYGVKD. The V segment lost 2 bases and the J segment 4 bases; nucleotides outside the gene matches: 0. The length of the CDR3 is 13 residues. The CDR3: CAISEAGGYEQYF. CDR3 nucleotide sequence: TGTGCCATCAGTGAGGCGGGAGGGTACGAGCAGTACTTC.

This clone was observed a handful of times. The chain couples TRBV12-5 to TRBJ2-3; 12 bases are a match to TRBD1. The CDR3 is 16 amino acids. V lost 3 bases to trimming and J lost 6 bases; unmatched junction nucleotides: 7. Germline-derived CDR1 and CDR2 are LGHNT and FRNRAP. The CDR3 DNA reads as TGTGCTAGTGGTTTAGGGACAGGGGGCTTCGGGGATACGCAGTATTTT. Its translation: CASGLGTGGFGDTQYF.

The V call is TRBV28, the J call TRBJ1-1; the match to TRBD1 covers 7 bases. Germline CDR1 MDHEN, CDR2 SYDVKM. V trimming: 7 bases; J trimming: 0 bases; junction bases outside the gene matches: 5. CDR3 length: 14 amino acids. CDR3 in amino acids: CASTRDSMNTEAFF. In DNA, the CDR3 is TGTGCCAGCACCAGGGACAGTATGAACACTGAAGCTTTCTTT.

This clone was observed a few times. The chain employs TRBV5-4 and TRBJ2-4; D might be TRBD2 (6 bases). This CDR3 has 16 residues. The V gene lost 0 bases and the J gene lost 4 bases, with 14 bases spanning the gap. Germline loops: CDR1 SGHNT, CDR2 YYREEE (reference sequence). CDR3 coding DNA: TGTGCCAGCAGCTTGGAGCGGGCCCTGGGGAAAAACATTCAGTACTTC. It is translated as CASSLERALGKNIQYF.

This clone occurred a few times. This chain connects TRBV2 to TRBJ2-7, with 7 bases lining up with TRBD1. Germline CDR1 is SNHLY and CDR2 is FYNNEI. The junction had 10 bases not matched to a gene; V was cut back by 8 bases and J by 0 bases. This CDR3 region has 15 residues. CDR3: CASGSTGERSYEQYF. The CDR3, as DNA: TGTGCCAGCGGTTCTACAGGGGAGCGCTCCTACGAGCAGTACTTC.

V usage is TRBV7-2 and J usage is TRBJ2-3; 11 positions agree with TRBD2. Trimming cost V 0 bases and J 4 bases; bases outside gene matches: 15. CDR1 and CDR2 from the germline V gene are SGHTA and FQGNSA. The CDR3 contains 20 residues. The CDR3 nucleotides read TGTGCCAGCAGCTTAGCGGCAGGGGGCCGACTAGCGGGGCTGCCAGATACGCAGTATTTT. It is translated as CASSLAAGGRLAGLPDTQYF. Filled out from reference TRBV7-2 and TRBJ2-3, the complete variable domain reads GAGVSQSPSNKVTEKGKDVELRCDPISGHTALYWYRQSLGQGLEFLIYFQGNSAPDKSGLPSDRFSAERTGGSVSTLTIQRTQQEDSAVYLCASSLAAGGRLAGLPDTQYFGPGTRLTVL.

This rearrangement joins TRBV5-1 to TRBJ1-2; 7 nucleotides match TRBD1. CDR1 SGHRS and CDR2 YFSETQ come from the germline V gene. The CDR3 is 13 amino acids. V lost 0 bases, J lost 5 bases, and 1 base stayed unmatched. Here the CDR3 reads CASSLAGGYGYTF. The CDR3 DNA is TGCGCCAGCAGCTTGGCAGGGGGGTATGGCTACACCTTC.

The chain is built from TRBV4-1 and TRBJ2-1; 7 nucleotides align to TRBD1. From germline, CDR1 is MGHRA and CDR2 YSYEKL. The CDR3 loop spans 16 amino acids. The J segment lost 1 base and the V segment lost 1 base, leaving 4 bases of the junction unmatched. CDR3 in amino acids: CASSQAGTVSYNEQFF. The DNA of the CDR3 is TGCGCCAGCAGCCAAGCCGGGACAGTGTCCTACAATGAGCAGTTCTTC.

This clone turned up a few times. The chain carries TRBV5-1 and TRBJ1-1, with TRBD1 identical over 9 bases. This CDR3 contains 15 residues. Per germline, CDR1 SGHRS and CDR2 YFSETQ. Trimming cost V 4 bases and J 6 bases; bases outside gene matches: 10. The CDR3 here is CASSPGQGFSPEAFF. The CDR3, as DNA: TGCGCCAGCAGCCCGGGACAGGGATTTTCTCCTGAAGCTTTCTTT. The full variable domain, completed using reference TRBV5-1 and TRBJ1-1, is KAGVTQTPRYLIKTRGQQVTLSCSPISGHRSVSWYQQTPGQGLQFLFEYFSETQRNKGNFPGRFSGRQFSNSRSEMNVSTLELGDSALYLCASSPGQGFSPEAFFGQGTRLTVV.

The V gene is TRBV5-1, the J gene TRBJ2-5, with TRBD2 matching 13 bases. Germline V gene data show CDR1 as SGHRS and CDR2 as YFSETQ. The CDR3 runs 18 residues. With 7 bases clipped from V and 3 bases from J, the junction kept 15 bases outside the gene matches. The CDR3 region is CASRTQLAGGLTEETQYF. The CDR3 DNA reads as TGCGCCAGCCGGACTCAACTAGCGGGAGGGCTCACGGAAGAGACCCAGTACTTC.

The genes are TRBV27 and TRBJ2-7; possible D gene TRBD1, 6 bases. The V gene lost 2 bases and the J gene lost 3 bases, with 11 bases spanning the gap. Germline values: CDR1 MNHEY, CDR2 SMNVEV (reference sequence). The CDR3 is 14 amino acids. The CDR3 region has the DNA TGTGCCAGCAGTTTAAACCGGGACAACTACGAGCAGTACTTC. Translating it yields CASSLNRDNYEQYF.

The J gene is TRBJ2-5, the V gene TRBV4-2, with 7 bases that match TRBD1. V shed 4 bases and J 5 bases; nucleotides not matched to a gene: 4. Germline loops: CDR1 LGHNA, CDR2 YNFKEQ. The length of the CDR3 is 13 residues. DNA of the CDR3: TGTGCCAGCAGCCTCGGACAGGAGGAGACCCAGTACTTC. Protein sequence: CASSLGQEETQYF.

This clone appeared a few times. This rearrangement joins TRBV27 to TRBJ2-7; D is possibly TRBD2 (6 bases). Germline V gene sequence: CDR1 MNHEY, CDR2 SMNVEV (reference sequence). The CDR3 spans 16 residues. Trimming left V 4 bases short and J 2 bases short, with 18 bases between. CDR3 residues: CASSSRPGLFPYEQYF. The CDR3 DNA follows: TGTGCCAGCAGTTCCCGACCGGGACTCTTCCCCTACGAGCAGTACTTC.

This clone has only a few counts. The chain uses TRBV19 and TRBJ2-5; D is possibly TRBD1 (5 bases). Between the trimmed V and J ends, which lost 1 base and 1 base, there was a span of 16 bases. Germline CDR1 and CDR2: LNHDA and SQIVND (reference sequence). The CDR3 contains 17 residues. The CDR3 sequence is CASSIGQGSFSQETQYF. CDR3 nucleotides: TGTGCCAGTAGTATAGGGCAGGGAAGCTTTTCCCAAGAGACCCAGTACTTC.

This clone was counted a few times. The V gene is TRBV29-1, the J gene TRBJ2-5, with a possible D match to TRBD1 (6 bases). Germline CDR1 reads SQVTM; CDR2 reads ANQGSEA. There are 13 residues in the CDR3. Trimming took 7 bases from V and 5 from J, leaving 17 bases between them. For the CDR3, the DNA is TGCAGCGCGTCCGGGACACTGAAGGAGACCCAGTACTTC. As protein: CSASGTLKETQYF.

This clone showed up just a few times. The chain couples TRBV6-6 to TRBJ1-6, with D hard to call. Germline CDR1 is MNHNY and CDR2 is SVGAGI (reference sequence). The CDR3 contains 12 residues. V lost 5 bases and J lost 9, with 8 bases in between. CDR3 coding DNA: TGTGCCAGCAGTCCCCCCGGTTCACCCCTCCACTTT. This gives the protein CASSPPGSPLHF.

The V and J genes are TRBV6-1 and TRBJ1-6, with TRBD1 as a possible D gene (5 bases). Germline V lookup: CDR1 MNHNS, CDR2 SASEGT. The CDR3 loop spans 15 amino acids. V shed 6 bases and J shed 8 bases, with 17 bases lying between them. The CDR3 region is CASSTVGVGYSPLHF. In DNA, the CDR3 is TGTGCCAGCAGCACCGTAGGGGTTGGGTATTCACCCCTCCACTTT.

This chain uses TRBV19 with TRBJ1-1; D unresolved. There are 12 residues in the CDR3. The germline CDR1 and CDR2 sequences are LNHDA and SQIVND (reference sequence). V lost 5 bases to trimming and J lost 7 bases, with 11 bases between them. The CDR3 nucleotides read TGTGCCAGTAGTCACCCAACTCATGAAGCTTTCTTT. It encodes CASSHPTHEAFF.

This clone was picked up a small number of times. CDR3 DNA: TGTGCCAGCAGTGAGACAGGGTTGAACATTCAGTACTTC. As protein: CASSETGLNIQYF. The chain employs TRBV2 and TRBJ2-4, with 7 bases that match TRBD1. The CDR3 sequence is 13 residues long. Germline CDR1 and CDR2: SNHLY and FYNNEI. With V trimmed by 3 bases and J by 7 bases, 3 bases remained unmatched. The whole variable domain, filled in from reference TRBV2 and TRBJ2-4, reads EPEVTQTPSHQVTQMGQEVILRCVPISNHLYFYWYRQILGQKVEFLVSFYNNEISEKSEIFDDQFSVERPDGSNFTLKIRSTKLEDSAMYFCASSETGLNIQYFGAGTRLSVL.

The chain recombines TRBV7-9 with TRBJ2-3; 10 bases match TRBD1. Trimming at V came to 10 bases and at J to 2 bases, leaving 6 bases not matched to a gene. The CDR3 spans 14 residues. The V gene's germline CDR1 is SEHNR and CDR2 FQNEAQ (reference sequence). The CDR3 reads CATRQGAPTDTQYF. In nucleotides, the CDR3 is TGTGCCACCAGACAGGGGGCTCCCACAGATACGCAGTATTTT.

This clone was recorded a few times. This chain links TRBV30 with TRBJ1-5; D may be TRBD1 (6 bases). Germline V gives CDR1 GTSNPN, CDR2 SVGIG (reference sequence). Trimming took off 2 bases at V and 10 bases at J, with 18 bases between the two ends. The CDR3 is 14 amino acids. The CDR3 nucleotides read TGTGCCTGGAGTCTGTTTGGGGGCCCGAATCCCCAGCATTTT. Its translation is CAWSLFGGPNPQHF.

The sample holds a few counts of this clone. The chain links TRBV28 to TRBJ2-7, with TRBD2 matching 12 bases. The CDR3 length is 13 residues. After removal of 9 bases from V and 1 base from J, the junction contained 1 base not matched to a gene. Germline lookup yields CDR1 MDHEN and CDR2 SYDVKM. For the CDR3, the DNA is TGTGCCAGTGGACTAGCGGGGTCCTACGAGCAGTACTTC. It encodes CASGLAGSYEQYF.

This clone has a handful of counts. The chain's CDR3 is CASEGQPNTEAFF. Written as DNA, the CDR3 is TGTGCTAGTGAGGGACAGCCAAACACTGAAGCTTTCTTT. The chain has TRBV12-5 and TRBJ1-1; 7 bases match TRBD1. CDR3 length equals 13 residues. The germline V gene encodes CDR1 LGHNT and CDR2 FRNRAP. The junction had 4 bases not matched to a gene; V was cut back by 7 bases and J by 2 bases.

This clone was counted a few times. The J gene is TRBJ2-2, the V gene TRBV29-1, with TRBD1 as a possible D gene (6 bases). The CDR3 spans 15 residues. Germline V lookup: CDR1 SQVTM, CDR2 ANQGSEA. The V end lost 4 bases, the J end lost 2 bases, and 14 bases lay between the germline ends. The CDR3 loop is CSVVVGQINTGELFF. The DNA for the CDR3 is TGCAGCGTTGTGGTAGGACAGATTAACACCGGGGAGCTGTTTTTT.

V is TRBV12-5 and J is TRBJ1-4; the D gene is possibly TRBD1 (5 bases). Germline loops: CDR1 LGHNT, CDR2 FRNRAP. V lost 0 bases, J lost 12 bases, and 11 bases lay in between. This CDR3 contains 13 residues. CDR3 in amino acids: CASGLVPPGELFF. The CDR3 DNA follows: TGTGCTAGTGGTTTGGTACCCCCGGGGGAACTGTTTTTT.